The clone carrying this T cell receptor (beta chain) appeared a single time. Repertoires were generated with immunoSEQ multiplex PCR, while TCRdb's copy carries only in-frame clones and drops some. The sample lists some 300,000 clones, roughly 91% seen once, with roughly 2.9% in the top ten. The CDR3 contains 13 residues. Germline lookup yields CDR1 SEHNR and CDR2 FQNEAQ (reference sequence). Trimming cost V 3 bases and J 8 bases, with 11 bases left between them. These data are taken from a study of blood T cell repertoires in COVID-19. The genes are TRBV7-9 and TRBJ2-1; tentative D call: TRBD1 (6 bases). Sequenced sample: PBMCs or T cells enriched from blood (not recorded which). The sequence derives from a woman aged 50 to 65 who had been exposed to COVID-19. The CDR3 DNA sequence: TGTGCCAGCAGCTTGTCACAGGGACATGAGCAGTTCTTC. This gives the protein CASSLSQGHEQFF.